The 26 T cell receptor delta chains given below trace back to one sample, sequenced in a study of gamma-delta chains in newborns, infants, children. TCRdb re-called the reads using CATT. Of more than 1,000 delta-chain clones listed, approximately 2.3% are singletons. Sample: blood. The origin of the receptors is a child in good health.

As for this clone: The protein that TCRdb holds for this DNA derives from a much larger clone and differs from the translated DNA at residue 14, which likely indicates a read error; the protein shown here is translated from the DNA. The gene calls are TRDV2 and TRDJ1, with 11 bases identical to TRDD3. Germline V lookup: CDR1 GEAIGNYY, CDR2 EKD. The CDR3 has 19 residues. J gave up 3 bases and V 0 bases, and 14 bases lay outside the gene matches. The CDR3 region is CACDTVGVGDTLYADKLIF. The DNA of the CDR3 is TGTGCCTGTGACACCGTTGGGGTGGGGGATACGCTGTACGCCGATAAACTCATCTTT.

This clone was seen more than once but under ten times. A far larger clone is off by one base, so a read error is likely. The V call is TRDV2, the J call TRDJ1, with D perhaps assigned TRDD1 or TRDD2 (5 bases each). Germline V lookup: CDR1 GEAIGNYY, CDR2 EKD. The CDR3 has 22 amino acids. V shed 3 bases and J shed 1 base, with 35 bases lying between them. The CDR3 DNA follows: TGTGCCTGTGACCCCCTTCGCCCTCCTAAAAACCCGAATAGAGTATCCACCGATAAACTCATCTTT. Translating gives CACDPLRPPKNPNRVSTDKLIF.

This clone showed up just a few times. A far larger clone is only one base removed, so a read error is likely. V usage is TRDV2 and J usage is TRDJ1; possible D gene TRDD3, 5 bases. The CDR3 contains 20 residues. Germline lookup yields CDR1 GEAIGNYY and CDR2 EKD. Trimming removed 0 bases at V and 0 bases at J, with 25 bases between. DNA of the CDR3: TGTGCCTGTGACACCGGGGCCAATACGCGGGCCCCACTGCACACCGATAAACTCATCTTT. This encodes CACDTGANTRAPLHTDKLIF.

By share of the sample, this clone is medium-sized. This sequence is one base from a far larger clone and is likely a read error. The rearrangement joins TRDV1 to TRDJ1; 12 bases are a match to TRDD3. The germline CDR1 and CDR2 sequences are TSWWSYY and QGS. This CDR3 contains 21 residues. Here the CDR3 reads CALGEPTSRYSLGDTPDELIF. The DNA of the CDR3 is TGTGCTCTTGGGGAACCAACTTCCCGCTACTCTCTGGGGGATACGCCCGATGAACTCATCTTT.

In its sample, this clone was seen a few times. This chain connects TRDV2 to TRDJ1; 13 bases line up with TRDD3. The CDR3 contains 21 residues. The germline V gene has CDR1 GEAIGNYY and CDR2 EKD. V lost 0 bases and J lost 1; bases outside the gene matches: 16. CDR3 DNA: TGTGCCTGTGACACCGCGGTACTGGGGGATACGCATAGTTCCCCCACCGATAAACTCATCTTT. Protein sequence: CACDTAVLGDTHSSPTDKLIF.

Worth noting for this clone: A read error is the likely source, as a far larger clone sits one nucleotide away. The sample holds other DNA sequences that translate to the same CDR3. The CDR3 region has the DNA TGTGCTTGTGTTAGGGGGGCCTACTCCTGGGACACCCGACAGATGTTTTTC. This sequence encodes CACVRGAYSWDTRQMFF. The gene calls are TRDV2 and TRDJ3, with D maybe TRDD3 (5 bases). Looked up from germline, CDR1 is GEAIGNYY and CDR2 is EKD. The CDR3 is 17 residues long.

In this sample, this clone turned up a few times. A far larger clone is a single base away, which makes a read error likely. The rearrangement uses TRDV2 and TRDJ2, with D unresolved. Germline V lookup: CDR1 GEAIGNYY, CDR2 EKD. This CDR3 is built from 15 residues. Here the CDR3 reads CACVTVAPSTAQLFF. In DNA, the CDR3 is TGTGCCTGTGTCACCGTAGCTCCATCGACAGCACAACTCTTCTTT.

In the case of this clone: TCRdb shows a much larger clone's protein in place of this DNA's translation, and the two differ at residue 12, likely through a read error; the protein shown is translated from the DNA. V and J are TRDV2 and TRDJ1; TRDD3 matches 7 bases. Germline CDR1 GEAIGNYY, CDR2 EKD. Germline trimming cut 0 bases from V and 1 base from J; bases unmatched to any gene: 13. The CDR3 runs to 18 residues. The CDR3 DNA follows: TGTGCCTGTGACACCGCGGTACTGGGGACCGTGTGCACCGATAAACTCATCTTT. This translates into CACDTAVLGTVCTDKLIF.

The gene calls are TRDV2 and TRDJ1, with 13 bases matching TRDD3. This CDR3 is built from 18 residues. Germline lookup yields CDR1 GEAIGNYY and CDR2 EKD. After removal of 1 base from V and 2 bases from J, the junction contained 9 bases not matched to a gene. Here the CDR3 DNA reads TGTGCCTGTGACACTTTACTGGGGGATACGCACCTGACCGATAAACTCATCTTT. Residues: CACDTLLGDTHLTDKLIF.

This clone was seen more than once but under ten times. A clone one base away is much larger, so this may be a read error. Other nucleotide sequences from this sample produce the same CDR3. This chain connects TRDV1 to TRDJ1; maybe TRDD3 (5 bases). Germline lookup yields CDR1 TSWWSYY and CDR2 QGS. Between the trimmed V and J ends, which lost 0 bases and 1 base, there was a span of 30 bases. The CDR3 runs to 22 residues. The CDR3 sequence: CALGELPPILRVTGGPTDKLIF. The CDR3 DNA follows: TGTGCTCTTGGGGAACTACCCCCCATCCTTAGGGTTACTGGAGGTCCCACCGATAAACTCATCTTT.

This clone is labeled large. The chain joins TRDV2 to TRDJ3; 13 bases align to TRDD3. After removal of 0 bases from V and 0 bases from J, the junction contained 4 bases not matched to a gene. CDR1 and CDR2 from the germline V gene are GEAIGNYY and EKD. This CDR3 region has 20 residues. The CDR3 DNA follows: TGTGCCTGTGACACCGTTACTGGGGGATACGGCTCCTGGGACACCCGACAGATGTTTTTC. As protein: CACDTVTGGYGSWDTRQMFF.

Only a few counts were recorded for this clone. A much more abundant neighbour one base away suggests this may be a read error. V is TRDV2 and J is TRDJ1; TRDD3 matches at 8 bases. Germline CDR1 reads GEAIGNYY; CDR2 reads EKD. The CDR3 runs 20 residues. The ends lost 0 bases at V and 1 base at J; junction bases unmatched: 18. The CDR3 DNA reads TGTGCCTGTGACACCTTACTGAGGGATACGCATAGTTCCCCCACCGATAAACTCATCTTT. It is translated as CACDTLLRDTHSSPTDKLIF.

This clone is medium-sized in the sample. The V call is TRDV2, the J call TRDJ1; 11 nucleotides align to TRDD3. CDR3 size: 17 residues. The V segment lost 3 bases and the J segment 0 bases; nucleotides outside the gene matches: 8. Germline V CDR1 and CDR2: GEAIGNYY, EKD. Here the CDR3 reads CACDYGGYAGYTDKLIF. The CDR3 nucleotides are TGTGCCTGTGACTATGGGGGATACGCTGGGTACACCGATAAACTCATCTTT.

As regards this clone: This may stem from a read error, because a much larger clone lies one nucleotide away. Additional DNA sequences in this sample encode the identical CDR3. This chain connects TRDV2 to TRDJ1; 8 bases are a match to TRDD3. Trimming cost V 1 base and J 0 bases; bases outside gene matches: 21. This CDR3 has 21 amino acids. Germline V gene data show CDR1 as GEAIGNYY and CDR2 as EKD. In nucleotides, the CDR3 is TGTGCCTGTGACACAGTTCGGCGGAGACTGGGGGGTCCCCCGTACACCGATAAACTCATCTTT. Translation gives CACDTVRRRLGGPPYTDKLIF.

Turning to this clone: This sequence is one base from a far larger clone and is likely a read error. Other DNA sequences in this sample translate to the same CDR3. The chain has TRDV2 and TRDJ1; 8 nucleotides match TRDD3. This CDR3 has 16 residues. CDR1 GEAIGNYY and CDR2 EKD come from the germline V gene. The CDR3 sequence: CACDALVLGDTDKLIF. For the CDR3, the DNA is TGCGCCTGTGACGCTCTCGTACTGGGGGACACCGATAAACTCATCTTT.

This clone occurred a few times. A far larger clone lies a single base away; this is likely a read error. The rearrangement uses TRDV2 and TRDJ1; D gene uncertain. From germline, CDR1 is GEAIGNYY and CDR2 EKD. The CDR3 is made up of 14 amino acids. CDR3 loop: CARDPLSDTDKLIF. CDR3 DNA sequence: TGTGCCCGTGACCCCCTGTCCGATACCGATAAACTCATCTTT.

Comment on this clone: A read error may be the cause here, since a much bigger clone is one base away. This sequence joins TRDV1 and TRDJ1; TRDD3 matches at 12 bases. This CDR3 comprises 20 residues. V lost 1 base, J lost 6 bases, and 18 bases stayed unmatched. Germline CDR1 reads TSWWSYY; CDR2 reads QGS. CDR3 DNA sequence: TGTGCTCTTGGGGAACCGCTGTTTGCTGGGGGATACGCGAAGTATAATAAACTCATCTTT. Translation: CALGEPLFAGGYAKYNKLIF.

Worth noting for this clone: A far larger clone lies a single base away; this is likely a read error. Other DNA sequences in the same sample also yield this CDR3. The chain combines TRDV2 with TRDJ1, with 12 bases identical to TRDD3. This CDR3 region has 24 residues. The germline CDR1 and CDR2 sequences are GEAIGNYY and EKD. The chain's CDR3 is CACDLSVIPIGYWGIQKYTDKLIF. CDR3 in DNA: TGTGCCTGTGACCTCTCCGTAATTCCCATAGGTTACTGGGGGATACAAAAGTACACCGATAAGCTCATCTTT.

This clone has only a few counts. TCRdb's listed protein matches a much larger clone and diverges from this DNA's translation at residue 11, likely through a read error; the protein shown comes from the DNA. The CDR3 is CACVRGAYSWHTRQMFF. In nucleotides, the CDR3 is TGTGCCTGTGTTAGGGGGGCCTACTCCTGGCACACCCGACAGATGTTTTTC. The chain joins TRDV2 to TRDJ3; D is possibly TRDD2 or TRDD3 (5 bases each). This CDR3 is 17 amino acids long. CDR1 and CDR2 (germline): GEAIGNYY, EKD.

Relative to its sample, this clone is medium-sized. Other nucleotide sequences in the sample specify the same CDR3. The V gene is TRDV2, the J gene TRDJ1; 13 bases are a match to TRDD3. The germline CDR1 and CDR2 sequences are GEAIGNYY and EKD. V shed 3 bases and J 2 bases; nucleotides not matched to a gene: 11. The CDR3 length is 18 residues. CDR3 in DNA: TGTGCCTGTGACGATATACTGGGGGATACGGGCATAACCGATAAACTCATCTTT. It yields the protein CACDDILGDTGITDKLIF.

As regards this clone: A clone one base away is much larger, so this may be a read error. This chain links TRDV2 with TRDJ1; 8 bases line up with TRDD3. Germline lookup yields CDR1 GEAIGNYY and CDR2 EKD. This CDR3 region has 15 residues. The junction had 10 bases not matched to a gene; V was cut back by 3 bases and J by 5 bases. CDR3 in amino acids: CACDSLARDTDKLIF. CDR3 in DNA: TGTGCCTGTGACTCTCTTGCGAGGGATACGGATAAACTCATCTTT.

This clone turned up a few times. The mismatch at residue 14 between this DNA's translation and the TCRdb protein of a much larger clone likely reflects a read error; the protein shown is translated from the DNA. The rearrangement uses TRDV2 and TRDJ3; unclear D gene. The CDR3 sequence is 21 residues long. Germline assignment: CDR1 GEAIGNYY and CDR2 EKD. The CDR3 loop reads CACDTVTGTRRSSRDTRQMFF. The CDR3 nucleotides are TGTGCCTGTGACACCGTGACGGGTACCCGTCGGAGCTCCCGGGACACCCGACAGATGTTTTTC.

This clone was counted a few times. This is likely an artifact of a read error, given a far larger clone one base away. Other DNA sequences of this sample code for an identical CDR3. This CDR3 reads CAASWGWTRPLIF. The DNA for the CDR3 is TGTGCGGCATCTTGGGGATGGACCAGACCCCTGATCTTT. This chain connects TRAV29/DV5 to TRDJ4; D perhaps matches TRDD3 (6 bases). The CDR3 extends over 13 amino acids. Germline V gene lookup returns CDR1 NSMFDY and CDR2 ISSIKDK. The complete variable domain, with remaining parts taken from reference TRAV29/DV5 and TRDJ4, reads DQQVKQNSPSLSVQEGRISILNCDYTNSMFDYFLWYKKYPAEGPTFLISISSIKDKNEDGRFTVFLNKSAKHLSLHIVPSQPGDSAVYFCAASWGWTRPLIFGKGTYLEVQQ.

A remark on this clone: The protein held in TCRdb is that of a much larger clone and does not match this DNA's translation at residue 3, likely because of a read error; the protein shown is translated from the DNA. The V gene is TRDV2, the J gene TRDJ1; 12 positions match TRDD3. The CDR3 consists of 19 residues. From germline, CDR1 is GEAIGNYY and CDR2 EKD. In nucleotides, the CDR3 is TGTGCCCGTGACCCCACCGTACTGGGGGATACCCCGTACACCGATAAACTCATCTTT. Protein sequence: CARDPTVLGDTPYTDKLIF.

Relative to its sample, this clone is hyperexpanded. Additional DNA sequences in this sample encode the identical CDR3. The J gene is TRDJ1, the V gene TRDV2; 8 bases agree with TRDD3. This CDR3 contains 16 residues. V was clipped by 1 base and J by 0 bases; unmatched bases: 6. The germline V gene encodes CDR1 GEAIGNYY and CDR2 EKD. This chain's CDR3 is CACDTMGDPNTDKLIF. CDR3 nucleotide sequence: TGTGCCTGTGACACAATGGGGGATCCGAACACCGATAAACTCATCTTT.

A few counts support this clone. Other DNA sequences in the sample encode the same CDR3. This chain links TRDV1 with TRDJ1, with 13 bases that match TRDD3. CDR3 size: 25 residues. Per germline, CDR1 TSWWSYY and CDR2 QGS. V was clipped by 2 bases and J by 2 bases; unmatched bases: 29. The CDR3 protein is CALGEGIPSYSSLLYWGIRTDKLIF. The CDR3 nucleotides read TGTGCTCTTGGGGAAGGTATTCCTTCCTACTCAAGCCTCCTGTACTGGGGGATACGGACCGATAAACTCATCTTT.